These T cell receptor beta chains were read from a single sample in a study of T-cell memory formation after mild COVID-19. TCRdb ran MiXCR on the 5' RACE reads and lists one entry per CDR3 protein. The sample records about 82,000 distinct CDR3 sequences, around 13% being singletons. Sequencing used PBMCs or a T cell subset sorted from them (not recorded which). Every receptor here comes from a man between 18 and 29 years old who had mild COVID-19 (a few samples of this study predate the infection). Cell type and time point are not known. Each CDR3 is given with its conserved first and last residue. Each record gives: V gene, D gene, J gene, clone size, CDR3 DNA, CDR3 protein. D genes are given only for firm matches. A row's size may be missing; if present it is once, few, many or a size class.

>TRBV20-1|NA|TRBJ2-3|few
TGCAGTGCTGAGGGACATACGCAGTATTTT
CSAEGHTQYF
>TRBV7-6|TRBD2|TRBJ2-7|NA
TGTGCCAGCAGCTCACTAGCGGGGGGCTACGAGCAGTACTTC
CASSSLAGGYEQYF
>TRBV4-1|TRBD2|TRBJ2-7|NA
TGCGCCAGCAGCCAAGAACTAGCGGACTACGAGCAGTACTTC
CASSQELADYEQYF
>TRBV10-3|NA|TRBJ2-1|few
TGTGCATGTCTGTCAGGGGATAATTCCAATGAGCAGTTCTTC
CACLSGDNSNEQFF
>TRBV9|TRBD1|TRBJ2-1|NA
TGTGCCAGCAGCGTAGGAGGGGGCGTGAGAAATGAGCAGTTCTTC
CASSVGGGVRNEQFF
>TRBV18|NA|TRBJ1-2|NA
TGTGCCAGCTCACAGGAGGGGAGTTATGGCTACACCTTC
CASSQEGSYGYTF
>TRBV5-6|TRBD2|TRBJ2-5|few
TGTGCCAGCAGCTTGGGGGGACTAGTTGAGACCCAGTACTTC
CASSLGGLVETQYF
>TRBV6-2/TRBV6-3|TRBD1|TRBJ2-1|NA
TGTGCCAGCAGTTACCCCGGGACAGCCTACAATGAGCAGTTCTTC
CASSYPGTAYNEQFF
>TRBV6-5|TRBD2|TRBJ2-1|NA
TGTGCCAGCAGTTTCGCGGGGGGTCCCTACAATGAGCAGTTCTTC
CASSFAGGPYNEQFF
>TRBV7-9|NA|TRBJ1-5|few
TGTGCCAGCAGCTTAGGGACCTCAGGGGCTCAGCCCCAGCATTTT
CASSLGTSGAQPQHF
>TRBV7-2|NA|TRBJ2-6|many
TGTGCCAGCAGCTTAGCGGCTGGGGCCAACGTCCTGACTTTC
CASSLAAGANVLTF
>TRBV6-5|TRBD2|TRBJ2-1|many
TGTGCCAGCAGTTACTCCCGCGGGGGGGGCAATGAGCAGTTCTTC
CASSYSRGGGNEQFF
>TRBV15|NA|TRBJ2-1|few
TGTGCCACCAGCAGAGATCGGGGCGCGAGCGAGCAGTTCTTC
CATSRDRGASEQFF
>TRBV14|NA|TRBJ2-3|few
TGTGCCAGCAGCCAACTTCAGCGGAGCACAGATACGCAGTATTTT
CASSQLQRSTDTQYF
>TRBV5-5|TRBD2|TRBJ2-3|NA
TGTGCCAGCAGCTTGCAAGCGGGGGCTGTGAGCACAGATACGCAGTATTTT
CASSLQAGAVSTDTQYF
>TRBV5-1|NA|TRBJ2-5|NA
TGCGCCAGCAGCTTGACCCGGCCAGGCCCATCCCGGAGAGAGACCCAGTACTTC
CASSLTRPGPSRRETQYF
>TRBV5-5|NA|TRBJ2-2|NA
TGTGCCAGCAGCTTGTTGGGATCCGGGGAGCTGTTTTTT
CASSLLGSGELFF
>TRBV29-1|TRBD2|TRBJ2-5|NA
TGCAGCGTTGAAGATGCCCACCTAGGGAGGGTGGAGACCCAGTACTTC
CSVEDAHLGRVETQYF
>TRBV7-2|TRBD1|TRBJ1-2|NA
TGTGCCAGCAGCTTGGAGGGGGCGCCCTATGGCTACACCTTC
CASSLEGAPYGYTF
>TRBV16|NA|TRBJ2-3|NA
TGTGCCAGCAGCCAATCACCGAGTAACACAGATACGCAGTATTTT
CASSQSPSNTDTQYF
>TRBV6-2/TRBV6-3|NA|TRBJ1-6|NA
TGTGCCAGCAGTTACCTCAGGAGCTCCTATAATTCACCCCTCCACTTT
CASSYLRSSYNSPLHF
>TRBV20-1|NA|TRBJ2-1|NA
TGCAGTGCTTTGGGGGTGGACAGCTCCTACAATGAGCAGTTCTTC
CSALGVDSSYNEQFF
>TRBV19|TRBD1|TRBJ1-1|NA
TGTGCCAGTAGCATACAGGGGTTCACGACTGAAGCTTTCTTT
CASSIQGFTTEAFF
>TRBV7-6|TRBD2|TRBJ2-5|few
TGTGCCAGCAGCTTCGCCGGGACTATAGAGACCCAGTACTTC
CASSFAGTIETQYF
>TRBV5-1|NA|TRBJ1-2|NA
TGCGCCAGCAGCATGACAGATAACTATGGCTACACCTTC
CASSMTDNYGYTF
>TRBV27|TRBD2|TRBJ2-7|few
TGTGCCAGCAGTCCGAGTGGGGGGGTCTTGGGGTACGAGCAGTACTTC
CASSPSGGVLGYEQYF
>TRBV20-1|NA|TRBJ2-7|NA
TGCAGTGCTAGAGATCTTGGGGGGAGTGGGTACGAGCAGTACTTC
CSARDLGGSGYEQYF
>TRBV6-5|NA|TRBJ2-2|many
TGTGCCAGCGGCTTTAGCGCCGGGGAGCTGTTTTTT
CASGFSAGELFF
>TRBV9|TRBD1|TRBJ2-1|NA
TGTGCCAGCAGCGTAGAACAGGGGGGACACAATGAGCAGTTCTTC
CASSVEQGGHNEQFF
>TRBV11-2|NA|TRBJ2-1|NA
TGTGCCACCCTCCAGGGCGAGCAGTTCTTC
CATLQGEQFF
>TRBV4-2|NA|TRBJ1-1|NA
TGTGCCAGCAGCCAAGTGGTGGCAGGGAACACTGAAGCTTTCTTT
CASSQVVAGNTEAFF
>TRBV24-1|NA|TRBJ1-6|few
TGTGCCACCAGTGGCCCCGACGAGGCTTCACCCCTCCACTTT
CATSGPDEASPLHF
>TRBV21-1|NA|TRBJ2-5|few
TGTGCCAGCAGCAAAGATCGCAACAGTCAAGAGACCCAGTACTTC
CASSKDRNSQETQYF
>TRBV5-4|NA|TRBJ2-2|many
TGTGCCAGCAGCTTGGCGGTGGCCACCGGGGAGCTGTTTTTT
CASSLAVATGELFF
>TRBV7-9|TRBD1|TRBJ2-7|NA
TGTGCCAGCAGCGCTCGGGGACAGGCCTACGAGCAGTACTTC
CASSARGQAYEQYF
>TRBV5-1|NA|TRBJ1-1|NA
TGCGCCAGCAGCCCCTCCGGGGCTGAAGCTTTCTTT
CASSPSGAEAFF
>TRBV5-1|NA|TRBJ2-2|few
TGCGCCAGCAGCTTGGGGGGTACATCGAACACCGGGGAGCTGTTTTTT
CASSLGGTSNTGELFF
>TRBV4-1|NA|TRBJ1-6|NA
TGCGCCAGCACGGACAGCAGCTCCCTCCACTTT
CASTDSSSLHF
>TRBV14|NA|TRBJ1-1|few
TGTGCCAGCAGCCCGAGGGGAGCCATGAACACTGAAGCTTTCTTT
CASSPRGAMNTEAFF
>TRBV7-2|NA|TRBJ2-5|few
TGTGCCAGCAGTCTTTGGGGTATAGAGACCCAGTACTTC
CASSLWGIETQYF
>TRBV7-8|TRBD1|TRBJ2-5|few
TGTGCCAGCAGCCCGAATCTTGGGACAGGACCCCTCCAAGAGACCCAGTACTTC
CASSPNLGTGPLQETQYF
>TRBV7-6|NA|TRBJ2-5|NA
TGTGCCAGCAGCTTGATACCGGGGCTGCAAGAGACCCAGTACTTC
CASSLIPGLQETQYF
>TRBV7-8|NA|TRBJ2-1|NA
TGTGCCAGCAGCTTAAGCGGATACAATGAGCAGTTCTTC
CASSLSGYNEQFF
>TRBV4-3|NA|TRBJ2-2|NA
TGCGCCAGCAGCCAAGATGACTCCCTCATCGGGGAGCTGTTTTTT
CASSQDDSLIGELFF
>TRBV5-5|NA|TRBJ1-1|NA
TGTGCCAGCAGCTTGGGACAGATAGACGCTGAAGCTTTCTTT
CASSLGQIDAEAFF
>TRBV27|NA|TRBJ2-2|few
TGTGCCAGCAGTTTCGGGTCGGGGAACACCGGGGAGCTGTTTTTT
CASSFGSGNTGELFF
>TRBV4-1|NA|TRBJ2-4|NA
TGCGCCAGCAGCCACCGGGACACCCCCAAAAACATTCAGTACTTC
CASSHRDTPKNIQYF